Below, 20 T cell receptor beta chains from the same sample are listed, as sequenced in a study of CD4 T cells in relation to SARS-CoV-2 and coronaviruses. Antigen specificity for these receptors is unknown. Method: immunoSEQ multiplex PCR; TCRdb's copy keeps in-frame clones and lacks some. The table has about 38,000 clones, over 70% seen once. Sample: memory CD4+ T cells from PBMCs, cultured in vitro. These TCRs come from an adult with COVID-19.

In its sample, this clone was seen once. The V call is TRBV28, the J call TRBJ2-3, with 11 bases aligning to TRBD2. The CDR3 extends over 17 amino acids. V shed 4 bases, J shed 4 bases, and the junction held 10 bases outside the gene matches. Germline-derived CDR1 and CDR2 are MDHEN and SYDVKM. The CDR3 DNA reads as TGTGCCAGCAGTTCGCAAATCACTAGCGGGAGCGCAGATACGCAGTATTTT. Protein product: CASSSQITSGSADTQYF.

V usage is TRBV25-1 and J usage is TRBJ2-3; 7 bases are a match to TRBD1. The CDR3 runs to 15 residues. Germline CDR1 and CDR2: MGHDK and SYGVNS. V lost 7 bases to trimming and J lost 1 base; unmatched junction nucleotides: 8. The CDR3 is CASKGQGGGTDTQYF. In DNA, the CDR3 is TGTGCCAGCAAAGGTCAAGGGGGCGGCACAGATACGCAGTATTTT.

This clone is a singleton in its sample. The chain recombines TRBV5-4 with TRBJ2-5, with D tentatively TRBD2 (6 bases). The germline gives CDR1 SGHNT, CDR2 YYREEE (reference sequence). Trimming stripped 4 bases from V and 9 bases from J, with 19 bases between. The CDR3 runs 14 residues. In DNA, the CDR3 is TGTGCCAGCAGCCGGGGAGGAGTCAGGGAGGCCCAGTACTTC. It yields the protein CASSRGGVREAQYF.

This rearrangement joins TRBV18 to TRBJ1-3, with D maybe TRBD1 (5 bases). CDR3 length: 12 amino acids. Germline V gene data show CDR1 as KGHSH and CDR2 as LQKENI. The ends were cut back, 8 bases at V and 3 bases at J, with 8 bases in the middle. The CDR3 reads CASGTDGNTIYF. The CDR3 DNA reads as TGTGCCAGCGGGACGGATGGAAACACCATATATTTT. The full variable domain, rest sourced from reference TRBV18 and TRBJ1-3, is NAGVMQNPRHLVRRRGQEARLRCSPMKGHSHVYWYRQLPEEGLKFMVYLQKENIIDESGMPKERFSAEFPKEGPSILRIQQVVRGDSAAYFCASGTDGNTIYFGEGSWLTVV.

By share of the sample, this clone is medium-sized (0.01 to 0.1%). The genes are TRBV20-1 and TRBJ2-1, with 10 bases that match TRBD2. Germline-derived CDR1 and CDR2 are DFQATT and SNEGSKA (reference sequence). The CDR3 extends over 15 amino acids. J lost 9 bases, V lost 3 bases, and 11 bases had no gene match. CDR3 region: CSASGSLAGEVEQFF. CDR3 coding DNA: TGCAGTGCTAGTGGATCCCTAGCGGGAGAGGTTGAGCAGTTCTTC.

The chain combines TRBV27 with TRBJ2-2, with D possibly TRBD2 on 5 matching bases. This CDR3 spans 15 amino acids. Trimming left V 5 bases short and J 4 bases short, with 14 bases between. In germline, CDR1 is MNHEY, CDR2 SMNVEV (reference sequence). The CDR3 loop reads CASSVGSGGTGELFF. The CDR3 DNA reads TGTGCCAGCAGTGTGGGAAGCGGTGGCACCGGGGAGCTGTTTTTT.

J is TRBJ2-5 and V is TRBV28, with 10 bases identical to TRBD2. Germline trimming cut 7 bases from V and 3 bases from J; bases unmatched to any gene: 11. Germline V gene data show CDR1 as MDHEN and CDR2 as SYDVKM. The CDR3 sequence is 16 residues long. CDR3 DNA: TGTGCCAGCACCGGTACGGGACTAGCGATTAAAGAGACCCAGTACTTC. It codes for CASTGTGLAIKETQYF.

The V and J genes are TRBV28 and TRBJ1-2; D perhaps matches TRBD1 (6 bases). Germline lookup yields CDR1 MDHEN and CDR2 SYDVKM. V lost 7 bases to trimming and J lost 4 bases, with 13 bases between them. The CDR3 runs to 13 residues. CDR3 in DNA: TGTGCCAGCACCCCTCGGGGGGCCTATGGCTACACCTTC. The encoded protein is CASTPRGAYGYTF.

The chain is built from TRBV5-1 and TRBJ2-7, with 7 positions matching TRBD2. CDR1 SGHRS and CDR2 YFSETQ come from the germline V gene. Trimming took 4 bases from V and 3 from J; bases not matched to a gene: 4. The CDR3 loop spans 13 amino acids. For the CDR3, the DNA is TGCGCCAGCAGCGCGGGACTATTCTACGAGCAGTACTTC. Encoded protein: CASSAGLFYEQYF. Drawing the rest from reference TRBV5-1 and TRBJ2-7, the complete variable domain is KAGVTQTPRYLIKTRGQQVTLSCSPISGHRSVSWYQQTPGQGLQFLFEYFSETQRNKGNFPGRFSGRQFSNSRSEMNVSTLELGDSALYLCASSAGLFYEQYFGPGTRLTVT.

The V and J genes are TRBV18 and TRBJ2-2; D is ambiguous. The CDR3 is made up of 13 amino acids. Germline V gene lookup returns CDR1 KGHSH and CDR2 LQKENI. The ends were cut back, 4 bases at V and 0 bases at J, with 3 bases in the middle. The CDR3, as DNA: TGTGCCAGCTCACGTGCGAACACCGGGGAGCTGTTTTTT. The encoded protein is CASSRANTGELFF.

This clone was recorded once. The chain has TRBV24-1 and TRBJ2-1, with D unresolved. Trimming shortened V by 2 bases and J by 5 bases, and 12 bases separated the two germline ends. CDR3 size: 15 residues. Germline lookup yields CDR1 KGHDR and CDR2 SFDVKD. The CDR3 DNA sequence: TGTGCCACCAGTGATTCCCTTATATCTAACAATGAGCAGTTCTTC. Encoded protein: CATSDSLISNNEQFF.

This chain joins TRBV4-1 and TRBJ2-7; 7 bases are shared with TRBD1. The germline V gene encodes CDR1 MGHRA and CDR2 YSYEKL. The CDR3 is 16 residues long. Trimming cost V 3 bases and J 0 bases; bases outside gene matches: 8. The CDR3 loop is CASSQAPGQSSYEQYF. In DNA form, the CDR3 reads TGCGCCAGCAGCCAGGCTCCGGGACAGAGCTCCTACGAGCAGTACTTC.

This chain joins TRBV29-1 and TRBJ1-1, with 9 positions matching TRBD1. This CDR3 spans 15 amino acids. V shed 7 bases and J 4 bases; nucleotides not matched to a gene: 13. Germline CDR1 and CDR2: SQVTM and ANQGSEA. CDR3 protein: CSAGRPRDRVTEAFF. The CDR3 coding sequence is TGCAGCGCTGGGAGGCCCCGGGACAGGGTCACTGAAGCTTTCTTT.

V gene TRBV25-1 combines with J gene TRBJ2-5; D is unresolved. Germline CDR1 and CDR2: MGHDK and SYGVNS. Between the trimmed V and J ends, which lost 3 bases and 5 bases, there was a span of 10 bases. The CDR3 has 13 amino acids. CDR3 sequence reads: CASSDGRPETQYF. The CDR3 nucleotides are TGTGCCAGCAGTGATGGCCGGCCGGAGACCCAGTACTTC.

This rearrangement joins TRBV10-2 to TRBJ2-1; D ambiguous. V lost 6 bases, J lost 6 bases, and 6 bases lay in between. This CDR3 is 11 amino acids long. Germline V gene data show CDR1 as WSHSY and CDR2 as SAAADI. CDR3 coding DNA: TGCGCCAGCAGCCATCTCAATGAGCAGTTCTTC. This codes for CASSHLNEQFF.

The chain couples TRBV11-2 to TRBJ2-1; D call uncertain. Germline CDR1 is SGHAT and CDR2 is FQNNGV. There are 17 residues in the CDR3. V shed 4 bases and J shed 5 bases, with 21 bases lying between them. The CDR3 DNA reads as TGTGCCAGCAGCTCATTCGAAGTCAATTTTGCCCACAATGAGCAGTTCTTC. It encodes CASSSFEVNFAHNEQFF.

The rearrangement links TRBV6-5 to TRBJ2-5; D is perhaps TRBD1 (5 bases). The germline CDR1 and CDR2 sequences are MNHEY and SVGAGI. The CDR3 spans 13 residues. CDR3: CASQWGVGETQYF. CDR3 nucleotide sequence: TGTGCAAGCCAGTGGGGCGTGGGGGAGACCCAGTACTTC.

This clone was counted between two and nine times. As DNA, the CDR3 is TGTGCCAGCAGCTTAGGAGGACTAGCATTCAATGAGCAGTTCTTC. Translating it yields CASSLGGLAFNEQFF. This chain uses TRBV13 with TRBJ2-1, with 8 bases that match TRBD2. The V gene end was trimmed by 0 bases and the J gene end by 6 bases; junction bases not matched to a gene: 4. The CDR3 runs 15 residues. CDR1 is PRHDT and CDR2 is FYEKMQ in the germline V gene (reference sequence).

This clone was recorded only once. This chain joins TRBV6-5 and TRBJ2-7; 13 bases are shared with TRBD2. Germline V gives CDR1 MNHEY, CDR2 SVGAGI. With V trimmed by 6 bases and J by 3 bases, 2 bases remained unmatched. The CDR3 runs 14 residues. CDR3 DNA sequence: TGTGCCAGCAGGGGACTAGCGGGAATCTACGAGCAGTACTTC. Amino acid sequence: CASRGLAGIYEQYF.

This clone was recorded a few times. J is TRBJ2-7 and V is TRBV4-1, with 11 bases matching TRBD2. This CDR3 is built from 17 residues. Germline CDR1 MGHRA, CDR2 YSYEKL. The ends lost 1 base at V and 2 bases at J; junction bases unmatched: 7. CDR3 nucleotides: TGCGCCAGCAGCCAAGGAAGGATGGGACTAGCGGCCTACGAGCAGTACTTC. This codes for CASSQGRMGLAAYEQYF.